The 12 T cell receptor beta chains reported below all come from one sample, sequenced in a study of identical twins. MiXCR, applied by TCRdb to the 5' RACE reads, yields one record per CDR3 protein. The table records approximately 680,000 distinct CDR3 sequences, about 7.6% of them present only once. These same records also appear under a second study, on yellow fever vaccine responses in identical twins.

Sequenced: PBMCs. The receptors originated from a woman between 18 and 29 years old in good health.

The J gene is TRBJ2-3, the V gene TRBV28; 7 bases align to TRBD2. Per the germline V gene, CDR1 is MDHEN and CDR2 is SYDVKM. The CDR3 totals 14 residues. The V segment lost 8 bases and the J segment 0 bases; nucleotides outside the gene matches: 5. CDR3 nucleotides: TGTGCCAGCCTACCCGGGGGGAGCACAGATACGCAGTATTTT. As protein: CASLPGGSTDTQYF.

Remarks on this clonotype: Just one base apart from a much larger clone, this may be a read error. The V and J genes are TRBV11-2 and TRBJ2-1; 10 bases fit TRBD2. The germline gives CDR1 SGHAT, CDR2 FQNNGV. The CDR3 runs 19 residues. CDR3 region: CASSLLFGHPSGSRNEHFF. In DNA form, the CDR3 reads TGTGCCAGCAGCTTATTGTTTGGCCACCCTAGCGGGAGTAGGAATGAGCATTTCTTC.

The chain joins TRBV12-3 or TRBV12-4 to TRBJ1-1; TRBD1 aligns across 11 bases. V shed 6 bases, J shed 4 bases, and the junction held 7 bases outside the gene matches. CDR3 length equals 15 residues. The CDR3 is CASSPGTGGFTEAFF. The CDR3 DNA sequence: TGTGCCAGCAGCCCAGGGACAGGGGGGTTCACTGAAGCTTTCTTT.

CDR3 DNA sequence: TGTGCCAGCAGTTGGAGGTCCACCGTGGGCACTGAAGCTTTCTTT. Its translation is CASSWRSTVGTEAFF. The chain has TRBV12-3 or TRBV12-4 and TRBJ1-1; D remains unclear. V lost 4 bases to trimming and J lost 4 bases, with 16 bases between them. There are 15 residues in the CDR3.

This clonotype was counted ten times or more. The chain carries TRBV28 and TRBJ2-7; D could derive from TRBD1 or TRBD2 (6 bases each). The V gene's germline CDR1 is MDHEN and CDR2 SYDVKM. This CDR3 contains 15 residues. V lost 3 bases and J lost 4, with 16 bases in between. The CDR3 DNA reads TGTGCCAGCAGTTTTGGGGGGACAAGAGGATACGAGCAGTACTTC. Residues: CASSFGGTRGYEQYF.

This clonotype was picked up a small number of times. The V gene is TRBV7-9, the J gene TRBJ2-7; 8 bases are a match to TRBD2. CDR1 and CDR2 from the germline V gene are SEHNR and FQNEAQ (reference sequence). The CDR3 runs to 13 residues. The V segment lost 5 bases and the J segment 5 bases; nucleotides outside the gene matches: 5. The CDR3 DNA sequence: TGTGCCAGCAGCCCGGGGGGGCACCACGAGCAGTACGTC. Its translation is CASSPGGHHEQYV.

This clonotype showed up just a few times. This chain joins TRBV11-1 and TRBJ2-7, with 11 nucleotides matching TRBD2. CDR3 size: 18 residues. V dropped 6 bases and J dropped 4; count of bases not matched to a gene: 17. Germline V gives CDR1 SGHAT, CDR2 FQDESV (reference sequence). The CDR3 coding sequence is TGTGCCAGCAGTTCCCCTAAAGGAACTAGCGGGAGACCATACGAGCAGTACTTC. Its translation is CASSSPKGTSGRPYEQYF. Looking up the rest from reference TRBV11-1 and TRBJ2-7 gives the full variable domain: EAEVAQSPRYKITEKSQAVAFWCDPISGHATLYWYRQILGQGPELLVQFQDESVVDDSQLPKDRFSAERLKGVDSTLKIQPAELGDSAMYLCASSSPKGTSGRPYEQYFGPGTRLTVT.

This clonotype was seen a few times. The chain links TRBV25-1 to TRBJ2-3; possible D gene TRBD2, 5 bases. The CDR3 extends over 14 amino acids. V was clipped by 2 bases and J by 5 bases, with 11 bases between them. Germline CDR1 and CDR2: MGHDK and SYGVNS. In DNA form, the CDR3 reads TGTGCCAGCAGTGAAGCGGACTCGAGAGATACGCAGTATTTT. Protein: CASSEADSRDTQYF.

This clonotype was detected ten times or more. This rearrangement joins TRBV3-1 to TRBJ2-5; D perhaps matches TRBD1 (6 bases). CDR1 LGHDT and CDR2 YNNKEL come from the germline V gene (reference sequence). Trimming left V 3 bases short and J 4 bases short, with 12 bases between. This CDR3 is built from 14 residues. The CDR3 region has the DNA TGTGCCAGCAGCCACAGGGGATTCGGAGAGACCCAGTACTTC. It encodes CASSHRGFGETQYF.

This chain links TRBV24-1 with TRBJ2-1; no definite D call. Germline V gene lookup returns CDR1 KGHDR and CDR2 SFDVKD. This CDR3 is built from 16 residues. The V end lost 5 bases, the J end lost 0 bases, and 13 bases lay between the germline ends. The CDR3 DNA reads TGTGCCACCAGTGGCTTGCCCCAATACTCCTACAATGAGCAGTTCTTC. This sequence encodes CATSGLPQYSYNEQFF.

In this sample, this clonotype turned up many times. The V gene is TRBV5-1, the J gene TRBJ2-1; TRBD2 agrees at 10 bases. Germline lookup yields CDR1 SGHRS and CDR2 YFSETQ. This CDR3 is built from 15 residues. V trimming: 4 bases; J trimming: 2 bases; junction bases outside the gene matches: 3. The CDR3 DNA follows: TGCGCCAGCAGCCGTACTAGCGGGGCCTACAATGAGCAGTTCTTC. Its translation is CASSRTSGAYNEQFF.

This clonotype was observed at least ten times. The chain combines TRBV12-5 with TRBJ2-7; D call uncertain. V was cut by 5 bases and J by 4 bases, with 12 bases left in between. The CDR3 runs to 13 residues. Germline CDR1 LGHNT, CDR2 FRNRAP. CDR3 sequence: CASGHLPEYEQYF. The DNA for the CDR3 is TGTGCTAGTGGTCACCTCCCTGAATACGAGCAGTACTTC.